One and the same sample provided the 30 T cell receptor beta chains below, sequenced in a study of blood T cell repertoires in COVID-19. Using immunoSEQ multiplex PCR, the repertoire was profiled, and TCRdb retains in-frame clones only, with some absent. The sample comprises hundreds of thousands of clones, approximately 81% of which are singletons, and under 2% rests with the top ten. The sample consisted of PBMCs or T cells enriched from blood (not recorded which). Receptor source: a woman aged 25 to 45 who had been exposed to COVID-19.

The gene calls are TRBV7-3 and TRBJ2-3; 11 nucleotides align to TRBD2. The CDR3 contains 17 residues. Trimming removed 0 bases from V and 0 bases from J; junction bases left unmatched: 2. Germline V gives CDR1 SGHTA, CDR2 FQGTGA. The CDR3: CASSLTVAGGSTDTQYF. The CDR3 DNA is TGTGCCAGCAGCTTAACCGTAGCGGGAGGGAGCACAGATACGCAGTATTTT. The full variable domain, in which reference TRBV7-3 and TRBJ2-3 provide the parts outside the CDR3, is GAGVSQTPSNKVTEKGKYVELRCDPISGHTALYWYRQSLGQGPEFLIYFQGTGAADDSGLPNDRFFAVRPEGSVSTLKIQRTERGDSAVYLCASSLTVAGGSTDTQYFGPGTRLTVL.

This clone has a single count. This chain uses TRBV27 with TRBJ1-1; the D gene is possibly TRBD1 (6 bases). Germline V gene data show CDR1 as MNHEY and CDR2 as SMNVEV (reference sequence). The CDR3 consists of 12 residues. V was clipped by 8 bases and J by 4 bases, with 11 bases between them. The CDR3 DNA is TGTGCCAGCCGACGACAGGCCACTGAAGCTTTCTTT. Amino acids: CASRRQATEAFF.

The CDR3 sequence is CASSSGTAIYF. The CDR3 DNA follows: TGTGCCAGCAGCTCCGGGACAGCCATATATTTT. The chain carries TRBV2 and TRBJ1-3; TRBD1 matches 7 bases. Germline CDR1 SNHLY, CDR2 FYNNEI. The CDR3 sequence is 11 residues long. V trimming: 6 bases; J trimming: 11 bases; junction bases outside the gene matches: 4.

V gene TRBV5-1 combines with J gene TRBJ2-3, with 8 bases identical to TRBD2. The V segment lost 1 base and the J segment 4 bases; nucleotides outside the gene matches: 5. The CDR3 consists of 15 residues. Germline CDR1 and CDR2: SGHRS and YFSETQ. Written as DNA, the CDR3 is TGCGCCAGCAGCTTGTCGGGTAGCGGGGCAGATACGCAGTATTTT. Translated: CASSLSGSGADTQYF.

The chain carries TRBV7-9 and TRBJ2-1; 12 nucleotides line up with TRBD2. This CDR3 has 16 amino acids. Germline CDR1 and CDR2: SEHNR and FQNEAQ (reference sequence). J gave up 8 bases and V 2 bases, and 7 bases lay outside the gene matches. The CDR3 region is CASSLPSGRAGDEQFF. The CDR3, as DNA: TGTGCCAGCAGCTTACCTAGCGGGAGGGCCGGGGATGAGCAGTTCTTC.

This clone was detected only a few times. The rearrangement joins TRBV6-2 or TRBV6-3 to TRBJ1-5; 8 nucleotides agree with TRBD1. CDR3 size: 17 residues. The germline V gene encodes CDR1 MNHEY and CDR2 SVGEGT. J lost 4 bases, V lost 5 bases, and 13 bases had no gene match. The CDR3 sequence: CASSRNFGQGGNQPQHF. As DNA, the CDR3 is TGTGCCAGCAGTCGTAACTTCGGACAGGGCGGGAATCAGCCCCAGCATTTT.

The V call is TRBV19, the J call TRBJ1-1, with 7 bases lining up with TRBD1. Germline CDR1 and CDR2: LNHDA and SQIVND (reference sequence). The CDR3 is 14 amino acids. V gave up 9 bases and J gave up 1 base; unmatched junction bases: 8. The CDR3 nucleotides are TGTGCCAGCCAATACAGGGGAGGGAACACTGAAGCTTTCTTT. Residues: CASQYRGGNTEAFF.

The chain is built from TRBV28 and TRBJ2-5; tentative D call: TRBD1 (5 bases). Trimming stripped 6 bases from V and 6 bases from J, with 11 bases between. CDR1 and CDR2 from the germline V gene are MDHEN and SYDVKM. This CDR3 is 12 amino acids long. In DNA, the CDR3 is TGTGCCAGCAGCAGGGATAGGAAGACCCAGTACTTC. Amino acid sequence: CASSRDRKTQYF.

CDR3 protein: CASSLFGLTGSYNSPLHF. The CDR3 DNA is TGTGCCAGCAGTTTATTCGGTCTGACAGGCTCCTATAATTCACCCCTCCACTTT. The rearrangement uses TRBV27 and TRBJ1-6, with D possibly TRBD1 on 6 matching bases. V was shortened by 1 base and J by 0 bases, with 13 bases between the two germline ends. Germline CDR1 is MNHEY and CDR2 is SMNVEV (reference sequence). The CDR3 loop spans 18 amino acids.

CDR3 residues: CASSLGTGSSYEQYF. Here the CDR3 DNA reads TGTGCCAGCAGCTTAGGGACAGGGAGTTCCTACGAGCAGTACTTC. The chain links TRBV7-8 to TRBJ2-7, with 8 bases identical to TRBD1. Trimming cost V 1 base and J 1 base; bases outside gene matches: 3. This CDR3 contains 15 residues. CDR1 SGHVS and CDR2 FQNEAQ come from the germline V gene.

This clone is a singleton in its sample. This chain joins TRBV7-9 and TRBJ1-2; D gene unclear. The CDR3 is 13 amino acids. V was clipped by 7 bases and J by 13 bases, with 22 bases between them. CDR1 and CDR2 from the germline V gene are SEHNR and FQNEAQ (reference sequence). As DNA, the CDR3 is TGTGCCAGCACTCATCCGGGAGACCACTCGGGCACCTTC. Its translation is CASTHPGDHSGTF.

V and J are TRBV7-6 and TRBJ2-5; TRBD2 aligns across 9 bases. The CDR3 is made up of 15 amino acids. Germline loops: CDR1 SGHVS, CDR2 FNYEAQ. The J segment lost 5 bases and the V segment lost 4 bases, leaving 8 bases of the junction unmatched. The chain's CDR3 is CASSSAGGGMETQYF. DNA for the CDR3: TGTGCCAGCAGCTCCGCGGGGGGGGGCATGGAGACCCAGTACTTC.

The chain couples TRBV19 to TRBJ2-7; TRBD2 matches 8 bases. The V gene end was trimmed by 6 bases and the J gene end by 6 bases; junction bases not matched to a gene: 7. Germline V gene data show CDR1 as LNHDA and CDR2 as SQIVND (reference sequence). The CDR3 sequence is 13 residues long. The CDR3 coding sequence is TGTGCCAGTAGCGGGGGGGGACTCCGCGAGCAGTACTTC. It codes for CASSGGGLREQYF. Variable domain in full (rest from reference TRBV19 and TRBJ2-7): DGGITQSPKYLFRKEGQNVTLSCEQNLNHDAMYWYRQDPGQGLRLIYYSQIVNDFQKGDIAEGYSVSREKKESFPLTVTSAQKNPTAFYLCASSGGGLREQYFGPGTRLTVT.

The rearrangement links TRBV27 to TRBJ2-1, with 7 bases lining up with TRBD1. This CDR3 has 13 residues. Looked up from germline, CDR1 is MNHEY and CDR2 is SMNVEV (reference sequence). The V segment lost 5 bases and the J segment 5 bases; nucleotides outside the gene matches: 3. The CDR3 nucleotides are TGTGCCAGCAGTCTTGGGACAGACAATGAGCAGTTCTTC. Its translation is CASSLGTDNEQFF.

On this clone itself: One end of the junction fails to match germline, which may point to a read error. The chain recombines TRBV6-1 with TRBJ2-7; D is perhaps TRBD2 (5 bases). Per germline, CDR1 MNHNS and CDR2 SASEGT. CDR3 length: 16 amino acids. The CDR3 is CASSEGKGPGMYEQYF. CDR3 coding DNA: TGTGCCAGCAGCGAAGGTAAAGGGCCCGGGATGTACGAGCAGTACTTC.

The J gene is TRBJ1-1, the V gene TRBV11-2; 7 positions match TRBD1. Germline loops: CDR1 SGHAT, CDR2 FQNNGV. Trimming cost V 5 bases and J 5 bases; bases outside gene matches: 8. The CDR3 spans 14 residues. CDR3 nucleotide sequence: TGTGCCAGCAGCAAGCAGGGGGGCGGAACTGAAGCTTTCTTT. This translates into CASSKQGGGTEAFF.

CDR3 sequence (DNA): TGTGCCAGTAGTATGCTGGGACAGGGTGTAAATCAGCCCCAGCATTTT. Residues: CASSMLGQGVNQPQHF. This chain uses TRBV19 with TRBJ1-5, with 9 bases fitting TRBD1. V lost 3 bases to trimming and J lost 4 bases; unmatched junction nucleotides: 7. Germline CDR1 and CDR2: LNHDA and SQIVND (reference sequence). The CDR3 runs 16 residues.

There are a few counts of this clone. V and J are TRBV28 and TRBJ2-7; 7 bases align to TRBD1. Germline loops: CDR1 MDHEN, CDR2 SYDVKM. With 7 bases clipped from V and 0 bases from J, the junction kept 6 bases outside the gene matches. The CDR3 length is 14 residues. CDR3 in DNA: TGTGCCAGCAACCCGACAGGGAACTCCTACGAGCAGTACTTC. Translation: CASNPTGNSYEQYF.

The gene calls are TRBV7-9 and TRBJ2-1; 9 positions agree with TRBD2. The ends lost 1 base at V and 6 bases at J; junction bases unmatched: 4. This CDR3 is built from 15 residues. Germline V lookup: CDR1 SEHNR, CDR2 FQNEAQ (reference sequence). The CDR3 nucleotides are TGTGCCAGCAGCTTAGATGGCGGGGGGGCCAATGAGCAGTTCTTC. This encodes CASSLDGGGANEQFF.

The rearrangement uses TRBV12-3 or TRBV12-4 and TRBJ1-1; weak D call: TRBD1 (5 bases). V lost 6 bases to trimming and J lost 5 bases, with 13 bases between them. This CDR3 is built from 13 residues. DNA for the CDR3: TGTGCCAGCAGCCGACAAGGGGCAACTGAAGCTTTCTTT. Protein: CASSRQGATEAFF.

V gene TRBV3-1 (or the pseudogene TRBV3-2) combines with J gene TRBJ2-7; D is possibly TRBD1 (5 bases). Germline loops: CDR1 LGHDT, CDR2 YNNKEL (reference sequence). CDR3 length: 13 residues. The germline V and J ends were trimmed by 5 bases and 5 bases, with 13 bases remaining between them. This chain's CDR3 is CASSSLTVNEQYF. CDR3 DNA sequence: TGTGCCAGCAGCTCTTTGACAGTCAACGAGCAGTACTTC.

The rearrangement uses TRBV11-1 and TRBJ2-3, with D perhaps matching TRBD2 (6 bases). CDR3 length: 15 amino acids. CDR1 and CDR2 from the germline V gene are SGHAT and FQDESV (reference sequence). V lost 6 bases to trimming and J lost 5 bases, with 18 bases between them. CDR3 coding DNA: TGTGCCAGCAGGGCCAGGGAGGCCCGGGGAGATACGCAGTATTTT. Translated, it gives CASRAREARGDTQYF.

This sequence joins TRBV28 and TRBJ2-2, with TRBD1 identical over 8 bases. Germline loops: CDR1 MDHEN, CDR2 SYDVKM. The V gene end was trimmed by 6 bases and the J gene end by 6 bases; junction bases not matched to a gene: 12. The CDR3 spans 16 residues. CDR3: CASSPSGGAFAGELFF. Written as DNA, the CDR3 is TGTGCCAGCAGCCCCTCAGGGGGCGCGTTTGCCGGGGAGCTGTTTTTT.

The gene calls are TRBV6-6 and TRBJ1-1; D is perhaps TRBD1 (6 bases). The CDR3 sequence is 11 residues long. Germline V lookup: CDR1 MNHNY, CDR2 SVGAGI (reference sequence). Trimming removed 8 bases at V and 5 bases at J, with 9 bases between. CDR3 DNA sequence: TGTGCCAGCGAAGGGGGAACTGAAGCTTTCTTT. This gives the protein CASEGGTEAFF.

V usage is TRBV29-1 and J usage is TRBJ2-3; no reliable D call. The CDR3 extends over 12 amino acids. CDR1 SQVTM and CDR2 ANQGSEA come from the germline V gene. The V gene lost 2 bases and the J gene lost 2 bases, with 5 bases spanning the gap. CDR3: CSVETDTDTQYF. The CDR3 nucleotides read TGCAGCGTTGAAACAGACACAGATACGCAGTATTTT.

The chain has TRBV7-9 and TRBJ1-4; 10 nucleotides align to TRBD1. Trimming cost V 6 bases and J 8 bases; bases outside gene matches: 9. This CDR3 contains 15 residues. Germline V gives CDR1 SEHNR, CDR2 FQNEAQ (reference sequence). CDR3: CASSLRTGGYEKLFF. The CDR3 nucleotides are TGTGCCAGCAGTTTACGGACAGGGGGGTACGAAAAACTGTTTTTT. The variable domain in full, with the rest retrieved from reference TRBV7-9 and TRBJ1-4, is DTGVSQNPRHKITKRGQNVTFRCDPISEHNRLYWYRQTLGQGPEFLTYFQNEAQLEKSRLLSDRFSAERPKGSFSTLEIQRTEQGDSAMYLCASSLRTGGYEKLFFGSGTQLSVL.

The chain recombines TRBV7-3 with TRBJ2-1, with a tentative D call TRBD2 (7 bases). There are 16 residues in the CDR3. Trimming took off 3 bases at V and 5 bases at J, with 17 bases between the two ends. Germline loops: CDR1 SGHTA, CDR2 FQGTGA. This chain's CDR3 is CASSFLAGAENNEQFF. The CDR3 DNA sequence: TGTGCCAGCAGCTTTCTCGCGGGGGCGGAAAACAATGAGCAGTTCTTC.

The V call is TRBV4-1, the J call TRBJ2-7; weak D call: TRBD1 (6 bases). This CDR3 contains 15 residues. V was shortened by 1 base and J by 0 bases, with 10 bases between the two germline ends. Germline loops: CDR1 MGHRA, CDR2 YSYEKL. CDR3 coding DNA: TGCGCCAGCAGCCAAGGGCGACAGGTCTCCTACGAGCAGTACTTC. It codes for CASSQGRQVSYEQYF.

The chain uses TRBV7-9 and TRBJ1-2, with D possibly TRBD1 on 6 matching bases. This CDR3 spans 13 amino acids. V lost 5 bases to trimming and J lost 7 bases, with 14 bases between them. Germline CDR1 reads SEHNR; CDR2 reads FQNEAQ (reference sequence). The CDR3 loop is CASSPPGEAGYTF. CDR3 coding DNA: TGTGCCAGCAGCCCGCCAGGGGAAGCTGGCTACACCTTC.

J is TRBJ1-1 and V is TRBV6-5; D gene uncertain. The CDR3 has 15 residues. Trimming removed 2 bases from V and 4 bases from J, with 14 bases in between. Germline assignment: CDR1 MNHEY and CDR2 SVGAGI. The CDR3 DNA sequence: TGTGCCAGCAGTTACGGGGTTTGGGCGGGCACTGAAGCTTTCTTT. Its translation: CASSYGVWAGTEAFF.